The rows below give T cell receptor beta chains drawn from one sample of a study of blood T cell repertoires in COVID-19. Using immunoSEQ multiplex PCR, the repertoire was profiled, and TCRdb retains in-frame clones only, with some absent. This sample yields about 60,000 clones, of which approximately 86% are seen a single time; around a tenth belongs to the top ten. Sequencing was performed on peripheral blood. These receptors all come from a human donor with acute or convalescent COVID-19. The donor label of this sample is uncertain. Each CDR3 is given with its conserved first and last residue. Fields, in order: CDR3 DNA, CDR3 protein, V gene, clone size, D gene, J gene. D genes are given only for firm matches. Part of the rows lack a size; the others show once, few, many or a class for expanded clones.

CDR3nt: TGTGCCTGGAGTGTTCGGTTGGGCAGAGTACCTCAGCCCCAGCATTTT; CDR3aa: CAWSVRLGRVPQPQHF; v_gene: TRBV30; abundance: .; d_gene: .; j_gene: TRBJ1-5
CDR3nt: TGTGCCAGTAGTCTTGAAACGGGGACAGGGCTGAACACTGAAGCTTTCTTT; CDR3aa: CASSLETGTGLNTEAFF; v_gene: TRBV19; abundance: .; d_gene: TRBD1; j_gene: TRBJ1-1
CDR3nt: TGTGCCTGGAAGGGCTCGACAGGGATAGGAAAACTGTTTTTT; CDR3aa: CAWKGSTGIGKLFF; v_gene: TRBV30; abundance: .; d_gene: TRBD1; j_gene: TRBJ1-4
CDR3nt: TGTGCCAGCAGCTTAGCCACAGGGTTCTACGAGCAGTACTTC; CDR3aa: CASSLATGFYEQYF; v_gene: TRBV7-2; abundance: .; d_gene: .; j_gene: TRBJ2-7
CDR3nt: TGCGCCAGCAGTGCCCAGGTGATGAACACTGAAGCTTTCTTT; CDR3aa: CASSAQVMNTEAFF; v_gene: TRBV10-1; abundance: .; d_gene: .; j_gene: TRBJ1-1
CDR3nt: TGTGCCAGCAGCCGGGACAGGGCGACAGATACGCAGTATTTT; CDR3aa: CASSRDRATDTQYF; v_gene: TRBV5-5; abundance: .; d_gene: TRBD1; j_gene: TRBJ2-3
CDR3nt: TGTGCCAGCAAAGGGACACGCACAGATACGCAGTATTTT; CDR3aa: CASKGTRTDTQYF; v_gene: TRBV6-6; abundance: .; d_gene: .; j_gene: TRBJ2-3
CDR3nt: TGTGCCAGCAGCTTAGGCCAGGGACAGGGTATATTGAGGTTGTACTTC; CDR3aa: CASSLGQGQGILRLYF; v_gene: TRBV13; abundance: .; d_gene: TRBD1; j_gene: TRBJ2-7
CDR3nt: TGTGCCAGTAGTATAGTGGACGGAGGTGGCGAGCAGTACTTC; CDR3aa: CASSIVDGGGEQYF; v_gene: TRBV19; abundance: .; d_gene: .; j_gene: TRBJ2-7
CDR3nt: TGCGCCAGCACCCAAACACAGGGTTCGGCTGAAGCTTTCTTT; CDR3aa: CASTQTQGSAEAFF; v_gene: TRBV5-1; abundance: .; d_gene: .; j_gene: TRBJ1-1
CDR3nt: TGTGCCAGCAGCTCACGCTCGCGGGGGATGGGTGAAAAACTGTTTTTT; CDR3aa: CASSSRSRGMGEKLFF; v_gene: TRBV9; abundance: .; d_gene: .; j_gene: TRBJ1-4
CDR3nt: TGTGCCTGGAAGGGACAGCCGAACACCGGGGAGCTGTTTTTT; CDR3aa: CAWKGQPNTGELFF; v_gene: TRBV30; abundance: .; d_gene: TRBD1; j_gene: TRBJ2-2
CDR3nt: TGTGCCAGCAGCGTACCTAATAGACTAGCGAATGAGCAGTTCTTC; CDR3aa: CASSVPNRLANEQFF; v_gene: TRBV14; abundance: .; d_gene: TRBD2; j_gene: TRBJ2-1
CDR3nt: TGTGCCAGCAGCCCCCCCCGGGGAACGAGCAATGAGCAGTTCTTC; CDR3aa: CASSPPRGTSNEQFF; v_gene: TRBV7-2; abundance: .; d_gene: .; j_gene: TRBJ2-1
CDR3nt: TGTGCCAGCAGTTACTCGGGGGGAGACACTGAAGCTTTCTTT; CDR3aa: CASSYSGGDTEAFF; v_gene: TRBV6-2/TRBV6-3; abundance: .; d_gene: .; j_gene: TRBJ1-1
CDR3nt: TGCGCCAGCAGCTTGGGATGGACAGGTATGAACACTGAAGCTTTCTTT; CDR3aa: CASSLGWTGMNTEAFF; v_gene: TRBV5-1; abundance: .; d_gene: TRBD1; j_gene: TRBJ1-1
CDR3nt: TGTGCCACCAGTTCTCACCAGGGGCCTGATAGCAATCAGCCCCAGCATTTT; CDR3aa: CATSSHQGPDSNQPQHF; v_gene: TRBV24-1; abundance: once; d_gene: .; j_gene: TRBJ1-5
CDR3nt: TGTGCCAGCCGCTTAACCGGGGACTCCTACGAGCAGTACTTC; CDR3aa: CASRLTGDSYEQYF; v_gene: TRBV6-5; abundance: .; d_gene: .; j_gene: TRBJ2-7
CDR3nt: TGTGCCAGCAGTGATAGAGGGGGATTCTACAATGAGCAGTTCTTC; CDR3aa: CASSDRGGFYNEQFF; v_gene: TRBV25-1; abundance: .; d_gene: .; j_gene: TRBJ2-1
CDR3nt: TGTGCCAGTAGCAAGGACAGGGGGCGCGGGGAGACCCAGTACTTC; CDR3aa: CASSKDRGRGETQYF; v_gene: TRBV19; abundance: .; d_gene: TRBD1; j_gene: TRBJ2-5
CDR3nt: TGTGCCAGCAGTTTAGACAATTATGGCTACACCTTC; CDR3aa: CASSLDNYGYTF; v_gene: TRBV12-3/TRBV12-4; abundance: .; d_gene: .; j_gene: TRBJ1-2
CDR3nt: TGTGCCAGCAGCCGCGAAACGACGGGGCAGGGGATCTATGGCTACACCTTC; CDR3aa: CASSRETTGQGIYGYTF; v_gene: TRBV4-2; abundance: .; d_gene: .; j_gene: TRBJ1-2
CDR3nt: TGTGCCAGCAGCTCCGGGACAGCTTATGGCTACACCTTC; CDR3aa: CASSSGTAYGYTF; v_gene: TRBV12-3/TRBV12-4; abundance: .; d_gene: TRBD1; j_gene: TRBJ1-2
CDR3nt: TGTGCCAGCAGCTTGAGTTCAGGGGCCACCGGGGAGCTGTTTTTT; CDR3aa: CASSLSSGATGELFF; v_gene: TRBV7-3; abundance: .; d_gene: .; j_gene: TRBJ2-2
CDR3nt: TGTGCCAGTAGTCCCACCCCGGGTGGTGCTTCCTACGAGCAGTACTTC; CDR3aa: CASSPTPGGASYEQYF; v_gene: TRBV19; abundance: .; d_gene: .; j_gene: TRBJ2-7
CDR3nt: TGTGCCAGCCGCCTGGGGGGCGAATATGGCTACACCTTC; CDR3aa: CASRLGGEYGYTF; v_gene: TRBV5-4; abundance: .; d_gene: .; j_gene: TRBJ1-2
CDR3nt: TGCGCCAGCGGGACGGGACTAGCGGAGGGAGAGACCCAGTACTTC; CDR3aa: CASGTGLAEGETQYF; v_gene: TRBV5-1; abundance: .; d_gene: TRBD2; j_gene: TRBJ2-5
CDR3nt: TGTGCCAGTAGGGCAGGGCGCCAAGAGACCCAGTACTTC; CDR3aa: CASRAGRQETQYF; v_gene: TRBV19; abundance: .; d_gene: .; j_gene: TRBJ2-5